A selection of T cell receptor beta chains follows, all from one sample in a study of blood T cell repertoires in COVID-19. Data came from immunoSEQ multiplex PCR; TCRdb stores just in-frame clones and leaves some out. Of 250,000 to 300,000 clones listed, roughly 91% were seen once; the top ten hold around 10%. Specimen: peripheral blood. Receptors originate from a woman aged 25-40 years with COVID-19, enrolled during active disease. The CDR3 runs from the conserved cysteine through the conserved F or W. A D gene is named only where the DNA matches it firmly. Expanded clones get a size class; other rows say once, few or many, or leave the size out.

cdr3_nt | cdr3_aa | j_call | d_call | v_call | clone_size
TGTGCCATAAGGACAGCCTCTGGGGCCAACGTCCTGACTTTC | CAIRTASGANVLTF | TRBJ2-6 | - | TRBV10-3 | -
TGTGCCAGCAGTTCCCCGGACAGGCGATTCAATCAGCCCCAGCATTTT | CASSSPDRRFNQPQHF | TRBJ1-5 | TRBD1 | TRBV6-2/TRBV6-3 | few
TGTGCCAGCAGCCAAGTTAGCGCCTACAATGAGCAGTTCTTC | CASSQVSAYNEQFF | TRBJ2-1 | - | TRBV3-1/TRBV3-2 | -
TGTGCCAGCAGCTTAACCGGAGTTCCCCAAGAGACCCAGTACTTC | CASSLTGVPQETQYF | TRBJ2-5 | - | TRBV11-1 | once
TGTGCCAGCAGATCCCCAGGGGTTGCTGAAGCTTTCTTT | CASRSPGVAEAFF | TRBJ1-1 | - | TRBV6-5 | -
TGCGCCAGCAGCTGGGGACTAGCGGCAGATACGCAGTATTTT | CASSWGLAADTQYF | TRBJ2-3 | TRBD2 | TRBV5-1 | -
TGTGCCAGTAGTTCTAGACTAGCGGGGGCAGATACGCAGTATTTT | CASSSRLAGADTQYF | TRBJ2-3 | TRBD2 | TRBV19 | -
TGCGCCAGCAGCGTCGGGCACCGGCTAGCGGGGGAAGACGGGGAGCTGTTTTTT | CASSVGHRLAGEDGELFF | TRBJ2-2 | TRBD2 | TRBV5-1 | once
TGTGCCAGCGCCGACAGGGGAACTGAAGCTTTCTTT | CASADRGTEAFF | TRBJ1-1 | TRBD1 | TRBV19 | -
TGTGCCAGCAGCCAAGGGTTTCGACAGGGGATAATCGGGGAGCTGTTTTTT | CASSQGFRQGIIGELFF | TRBJ2-2 | TRBD1 | TRBV14 | few
TGTGCCAGCTCACCGCTGCTAGCGGGGGGGCCCACAGATACGCAGTATTTT | CASSPLLAGGPTDTQYF | TRBJ2-3 | TRBD2 | TRBV18 | -
TGTGCCACGGTTTGGGGGGGTGGTCAGCCCCAGCATTTT | CATVWGGGQPQHF | TRBJ1-5 | - | TRBV6-5 | few
TGCGCCAGCAGCCAAGGGGTCGACACCTCCTACAATGAGCAGTTCTTC | CASSQGVDTSYNEQFF | TRBJ2-1 | - | TRBV4-1 | once
TGCGCCAGCAGTGGGCCTAGCGGGGGGTCTACGCAGTATTTT | CASSGPSGGSTQYF | TRBJ2-3 | TRBD2 | TRBV10-1 | -
TGTGCCAGCAGCTTAGTCGGGGGAATTACAAACAATGAGCAGTTCTTC | CASSLVGGITNNEQFF | TRBJ2-1 | - | TRBV11-2 | -
TGTGCCAGCAGCCCTTGGGTTGAGGGAAGAGGAGCCTACGAGCAGTACTTC | CASSPWVEGRGAYEQYF | TRBJ2-7 | - | TRBV6-2/TRBV6-3 | -
TGCGCCAGCAGTCAGACAGGGGATGGGGGTTATGGCTACACCTTC | CASSQTGDGGYGYTF | TRBJ1-2 | TRBD1 | TRBV23-1 | -
TGTGCCAGCAGCTTAGAATTTGCGGAAAGGTCACCCCTCCACTTT | CASSLEFAERSPLHF | TRBJ1-6 | - | TRBV11-2 | -
TGTGCCATCAAGGCGGGGGAGACCTACGAGCAGTACTTC | CAIKAGETYEQYF | TRBJ2-7 | TRBD2 | TRBV10-3 | once